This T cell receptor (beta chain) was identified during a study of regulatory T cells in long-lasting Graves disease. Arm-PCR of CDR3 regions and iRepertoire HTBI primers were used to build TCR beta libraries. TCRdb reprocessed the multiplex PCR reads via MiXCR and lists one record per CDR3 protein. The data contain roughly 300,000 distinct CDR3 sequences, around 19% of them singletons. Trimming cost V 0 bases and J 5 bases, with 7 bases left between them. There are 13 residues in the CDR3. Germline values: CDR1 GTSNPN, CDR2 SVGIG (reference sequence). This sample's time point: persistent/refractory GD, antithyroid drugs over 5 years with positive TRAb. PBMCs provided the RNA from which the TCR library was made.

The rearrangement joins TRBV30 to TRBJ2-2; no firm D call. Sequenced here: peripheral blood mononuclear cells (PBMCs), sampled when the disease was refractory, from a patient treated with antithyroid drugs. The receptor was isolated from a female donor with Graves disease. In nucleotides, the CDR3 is TGTGCCTGGAGTGTAGTGGGAACCGGGGAGCTGTTTTTT. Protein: CAWSVVGTGELFF.